Each of the 20 T cell receptor beta chains below was sequenced from the same sample in a study of tissue T cells after allogeneic stem cell transplantation. Stated time point: mouse harvest day 7 after allogeneic transplant. Tail vein injection delivered 10^7 T-cell-depleted bone marrow cells and 10^6 splenic CD5+ T cells. Libraries were prepared by immunoSEQ multiplex PCR; TCRdb keeps only in-frame clonotypes and omits some of them. The data show several thousand clones, around 47% seen once. Sequencing was performed on lymph node tissue. These receptors all come from a female BALB/c mouse given C57BL/6 T cells with graft-versus-host disease after an allogeneic hematopoietic cell transplant.

This clone was recorded only once. Mouse gene names and germline throughout. Sequencing ends 1 residue short of the CDR3 end; the germline J gene provides the rest. The gene calls are TRBV13-3 and TRBJ2-3; TRBD2 aligns across 7 bases. The CDR3 runs 14 residues. V was clipped by 3 bases and J by 0 bases; unmatched bases: 1. Germline V CDR1 and CDR2: NNHDY, SYVADS. Partial CDR3 DNA: TGTGCCAGCAGTGGGGGGGGGAGTGCAGAAACGCTGTAT. It codes for CASSGGGSAETLY. The full CDR3 sequence reads CASSGGGSAETLYF.

As to this clone: Mouse names are used for the genes. The DNA ends 1 residue before the CDR3 does, and the rest of the CDR3 is filled in from the germline J gene. V usage is TRBV13-2 and J usage is TRBJ2-7; TRBD2 might be the D (8 bases). The V end was cut by 5 bases, the J end by 2 bases, with 17 bases between. Germline lookup yields CDR1 NNHNN and CDR2 SYGAGS (reference sequence). The CDR3 covers 15 residues. The DNA read from the CDR3 is TGTGCCAGCGGGAGGGGGCTGGGGGGTACCTATGAACAGTAC. It specifies CASGRGLGGTYEQY. The complete CDR3 reads CASGRGLGGTYEQYF.

The sample holds a few counts of this clone. Gene names follow the mouse nomenclature. The read gets to within 1 residue of the CDR3 end, and the germline J gene fills in the rest. This chain uses TRBV3 with TRBJ2-5; TRBD1 is a possible D gene (6 bases). The CDR3 loop spans 15 amino acids. The germline V gene encodes CDR1 SNHLY and CDR2 FYNGKV (reference sequence). Trimming pared 5 bases from V and 0 bases from J, leaving 12 bases between. CDR3 bases read: TGTGCCAGCAGCCACCGGGACATTAACCAAGACACCCAGTAC. Translating gives CASSHRDINQDTQY. The entire CDR3 reads CASSHRDINQDTQYF.

Concerning this clone: Any gene name here is a mouse gene name. The missing CDR3 end, 1 residue past where the read stops, is filled in from the germline J gene. The chain couples TRBV26 to TRBJ2-4; D remains unclear. This CDR3 spans 14 amino acids. The V gene lost 1 base and the J gene lost 0 bases, with 5 bases spanning the gap. The V gene's germline CDR1 is KGHPV and CDR2 FQNQEV (reference sequence). The sequenced CDR3 bases are TGTGCCAGCAGTCTGTATCCCAGTCAAAACACCTTGTAC. Residues: CASSLYPSQNTLY. From start to end, the CDR3 is CASSLYPSQNTLYF.

Concerning this clone: Germline and genes here are mouse. The read terminates 1 residue before the CDR3 end, so the remaining end is supplied by the germline J gene. This chain links TRBV23 with TRBJ2-2. The CDR3 spans 14 residues. Germline values: CDR1 KGHTA, CDR2 FQNQQP. The chain's CDR3 is CSSSQGASTGQLYF. The part of the CDR3 DNA that was read is TGCTCCAGCAGTCAGGGGGCGAGCACCGGGCAGCTCTAC.

With respect to this clone: These gene names are mouse names. The read ends 1 residue early relative to the CDR3; the germline J gene fills the gap. This chain joins TRBV3 and TRBJ2-2; D unclear. The V gene's germline CDR1 is SNHLY and CDR2 FYNGKV (reference sequence). Trimming cost V 2 bases and J 2 bases, with 6 bases left between them. CDR3 length: 14 residues. The part of the CDR3 DNA that was read is TGTGCCAGCAGCTTAAGAGGGAACACCGGGCAGCTCTAC. Translation gives CASSLRGNTGQLY. The full CDR3 protein reads CASSLRGNTGQLYF.

This clone was observed a handful of times. Genes and germline are mouse. The sequenced fragment ends 1 residue before the CDR3 boundary, so the rest is inferred from the germline J gene. The chain combines TRBV23 with TRBJ2-1; the tabulated D call, TRBD2, remains unverified against the DNA. CDR1 KGHTA and CDR2 FQNQQP come from the germline V gene. The CDR3 is 14 amino acids. CDR3 residues: CSSSPDWGVAEQFF. The CDR3 bases that were read are TGCTCCAGCAGTCCGGACTGGGGTGTTGCTGAGCAGTTC.

This clone was detected a few times. All gene names here are mouse names. From the germline J gene comes the end of the CDR3, since the read stops 1 residue before it. The chain links TRBV12-2 to TRBJ2-1; 7 bases align to TRBD2. Per germline, CDR1 SGHLS and CDR2 HYDKME. J was trimmed by 5 bases and V by 0 bases; bases with no gene match: 6. The CDR3 sequence is 15 residues long. Incomplete CDR3 DNA: TGTGCCAGCTCTCTCGGTGGGGGGATTAATGCTGAGCAGTTC. Protein: CASSLGGGINAEQF. The CDR3 in its entirety is CASSLGGGINAEQFF.

Concerning this clone itself: Genes here carry mouse names. The missing CDR3 end, 1 residue past where the read stops, is filled in from the germline J gene. The J gene is TRBJ2-5, the V gene TRBV26, with 8 bases identical to TRBD1. Germline assignment: CDR1 KGHPV and CDR2 FQNQEV (reference sequence). The CDR3 has 14 residues. The V gene end was trimmed by 4 bases and the J gene end by 4 bases; junction bases not matched to a gene: 4. CDR3 DNA, as far as it was read: TGTGCCAGCAGTCCAGGGACAGGAAAAGACACCCAGTAC. Its translation: CASSPGTGKDTQY. The full CDR3 protein reads CASSPGTGKDTQYF.

Of note for this clone: Genes here carry mouse names. The CDR3 end lies 1 residue beyond the end of the read and is filled in from the germline J gene. The rearrangement uses TRBV3 and TRBJ2-7; D might be TRBD2 (5 bases). In germline, CDR1 is SNHLY, CDR2 FYNGKV (reference sequence). The V gene lost 1 base and the J gene lost 4 bases, with 8 bases spanning the gap. This CDR3 comprises 13 residues. CDR3 in amino acids: CASSLGWGYEQYF. The CDR3 bases that were read are TGTGCCAGCAGCTTAGGTTGGGGTTATGAACAGTAC.

As for this clone: These gene names are mouse names. Read coverage stops 1 residue before the CDR3 terminus; the germline J gene supplies the remainder. This chain uses TRBV5 with TRBJ2-5; 10 positions match TRBD2. This CDR3 contains 14 residues. The junction had 4 bases not matched to a gene; V was cut back by 6 bases and J by 4 bases. CDR1 is LGHNA and CDR2 is YNLKQL in the germline V gene (reference sequence). The covered CDR3 bases are TGTGCCAGCAGTCGGGACTGGGGAAAAGACACCCAGTAC. Translation gives CASSRDWGKDTQY. The entire CDR3 protein reads CASSRDWGKDTQYF.

With respect to this clone: The gene names given are mouse names. The CDR3 extends 1 residue past the end of the read, so its final part is completed from the germline J gene. V usage is TRBV26 and J usage is TRBJ1-1, with 10 bases aligning to TRBD1. The CDR3 consists of 15 residues. With V trimmed by 4 bases and J by 4 bases, 6 bases remained unmatched. CDR1 and CDR2 from the germline V gene are KGHPV and FQNQEV (reference sequence). The CDR3 protein is CASSPLTGGGTEVFF. CDR3 bases read: TGTGCCAGCAGTCCTCTGACAGGGGGCGGCACAGAAGTCTTC.

This clone was observed a handful of times. Gene labels here are mouse ones. Coverage ceases 1 residue before the CDR3 finishes, and the germline J gene fills in the end. This chain uses TRBV23 with TRBJ1-6; whether TRBD1, the table's D call, matches the DNA was not checked. TRBJ1-6 is an ORF for which the function is uncertain. Germline V lookup: CDR1 KGHTA, CDR2 FQNQQP. The CDR3 spans 14 residues. The chain's CDR3 is CSSSQGHGNSPLYF. The DNA read from the CDR3 is TGCTCCAGCAGCCAGGGACACGGAAATTCGCCCCTCTAC.

Sample share makes this clone medium-sized. Germline and genes: mouse. Read coverage stops 1 residue before the CDR3 terminus; the germline J gene supplies the remainder. V and J are TRBV3 and TRBJ1-5; the D gene is possibly TRBD1 (6 bases). CDR1 and CDR2 (germline): SNHLY, FYNGKV (reference sequence). This CDR3 has 13 amino acids. V was cut by 4 bases and J by 9 bases, with 13 bases left in between. CDR3 sequence reads: CASSSTGIGAPLF. CDR3 DNA (partial): TGTGCCAGCAGCTCTACAGGGATAGGGGCTCCGCTT.

A note on this clone: Mouse gene names apply. The read ends 1 residue shy of where the CDR3 ends; the end is completed using the germline J gene. The chain uses TRBV19 and TRBJ2-5, with D maybe TRBD2 (7 bases). CDR1 and CDR2 (germline): FNHDT, SITEND (reference sequence). The CDR3 sequence is 14 residues long. The V end lost 1 base, the J end lost 2 bases, and 8 bases lay between the germline ends. CDR3 region: CASSIRGGQDTQYF. The DNA read from the CDR3 is TGTGCCAGCAGTATAAGGGGGGGCCAAGACACCCAGTAC.

Note on this clone: Genes and germline are mouse. Read sequence stops 1 residue before the CDR3 end, and the germline J gene provides the missing end. The chain couples TRBV15 to TRBJ2-2; a possible D gene is TRBD1 (6 bases). V was trimmed by 5 bases and J by 3 bases, leaving 10 bases between them. The germline CDR1 and CDR2 sequences are SGHND and FRSKSL. CDR3 length equals 14 residues. The CDR3 reads CASSPGTYTGQLYF. The covered CDR3 bases are TGTGCCAGCAGTCCCGGGACATACACCGGGCAGCTCTAC.

A note on this clone: Gene names denote mouse genes. The CDR3 goes on 1 residue after the read ends, and that part is filled in from the germline J gene. The chain uses TRBV20 and TRBJ1-3, with TRBD1 matching over 10 bases. CDR1 and CDR2 from the germline V gene are GFQATS and STVNSAI. The V segment lost 6 bases and the J segment 2 bases; nucleotides outside the gene matches: 4. CDR3 length equals 14 residues. CDR3 DNA (partial): TGTGGTGCCCGGGACAGGGGAGCTGGAAATACGCTCTAT. The encoded protein is CGARDRGAGNTLY. The entire CDR3 sequence reads CGARDRGAGNTLYF.

Remarks on this clone: All gene names here are mouse names. The missing CDR3 end, 1 residue past where the read stops, is filled in from the germline J gene. J is TRBJ2-5 and V is TRBV5, with D possibly matching TRBD2 (7 bases). The CDR3 is 16 residues long. Germline lookup yields CDR1 LGHNA and CDR2 YNLKQL (reference sequence). The V gene lost 0 bases and the J gene lost 5 bases, with 15 bases spanning the gap. CDR3 DNA, as far as it was read: TGTGCCAGCAGCCAAGAGTTGGGGGGCGGGCGAGACACCCAGTAC. Its translation is CASSQELGGGRDTQY. The full CDR3 sequence reads CASSQELGGGRDTQYF.

Remarks on this clone: Mouse gene names apply. The read stops 1 residue short of the end of the CDR3; the missing end is completed from the germline J gene. V usage is TRBV2 and J usage is TRBJ2-4, with TRBD2 matching 10 bases. The V segment lost 0 bases and the J segment 3 bases; nucleotides outside the gene matches: 0. Germline lookup yields CDR1 LGHNA and CDR2 YSYQKL. The CDR3 is 15 residues long. The sequenced CDR3 bases are TGTGCCAGCAGCCAAGACTGGGGGGGCCAAAACACCTTGTAC. Protein product: CASSQDWGGQNTLY. The entire CDR3 protein is CASSQDWGGQNTLYF.

As concerns this clone: Mouse names are used for the genes. The CDR3 is cut off 1 residue early in the read; its end comes from the germline J gene. The chain employs TRBV31 and TRBJ2-3; TRBD2 matches at 7 bases. Germline-derived CDR1 and CDR2 are GKSSPN and SITVG. Germline trimming cut 3 bases from V and 0 bases from J; bases unmatched to any gene: 3. CDR3 length equals 14 residues. CDR3 sequence reads: CAWRLGTSAETLYF. The covered CDR3 bases are TGTGCCTGGAGACTGGGGACTAGTGCAGAAACGCTGTAT.